These 7 T cell receptor beta chains share one sample of origin, sequenced in a study of T cell responses to AZD1222 COVID-19 vaccine. Generated by immunoSEQ multiplex PCR, the TCRdb table keeps only in-frame clones and is missing some. The profile shows 140,000 or so clones, about nine tenths of them singletons. Source: peripheral blood, taken 28 days after the second AZD1222 dose. The receptors were sampled from an adult who received the AZD1222 COVID-19 vaccine.

The chain recombines TRBV6-5 with TRBJ1-1, with 7 positions matching TRBD1. CDR1 and CDR2 from the germline V gene are MNHEY and SVGAGI. The V gene end was trimmed by 6 bases and the J gene end by 1 base; junction bases not matched to a gene: 2. The CDR3 runs 13 residues. The CDR3 DNA is TGTGCCAGCAGCCGGGACAGGAACACTGAAGCTTTCTTT. It yields the protein CASSRDRNTEAFF.

The genes are TRBV19 and TRBJ1-1; maybe TRBD1 (5 bases). The V gene lost 7 bases and the J gene lost 1 base, with 16 bases spanning the gap. This CDR3 contains 15 residues. Germline V CDR1 and CDR2: LNHDA, SQIVND (reference sequence). CDR3 sequence (DNA): TGTGCCAGTATCACCGAGGGGAGGGGGAACACTGAAGCTTTCTTT. This sequence encodes CASITEGRGNTEAFF. The full variable domain, in which reference TRBV19 and TRBJ1-1 provide the parts outside the CDR3, is DGGITQSPKYLFRKEGQNVTLSCEQNLNHDAMYWYRQDPGQGLRLIYYSQIVNDFQKGDIAEGYSVSREKKESFPLTVTSAQKNPTAFYLCASITEGRGNTEAFFGQGTRLTVV.

J is TRBJ2-7 and V is TRBV12-3 or TRBV12-4, with no clear D. This CDR3 is built from 12 residues. The V and J ends lost 2 bases and 4 bases respectively, with 6 bases between them. In nucleotides, the CDR3 is TGTGCCAGCAGTTTAAACATATACGAGCAGTACTTC. Protein sequence: CASSLNIYEQYF.

This clone has just one count. The chain couples TRBV11-2 to TRBJ1-2; no clear D. In germline, CDR1 is SGHAT, CDR2 FQNNGV. Trimming removed 4 bases from V and 4 bases from J, with 10 bases in between. The CDR3 is 13 residues long. DNA for the CDR3: TGTGCCAGCAGCTGGGCTATCTCCTATGGCTACACCTTC. Translated, it gives CASSWAISYGYTF.

This clone is a singleton in its sample. The chain joins TRBV2 to TRBJ2-7; 10 positions match TRBD1. The V segment lost 8 bases and the J segment 6 bases; nucleotides outside the gene matches: 10. The CDR3 is 14 residues long. The germline V gene encodes CDR1 SNHLY and CDR2 FYNNEI. The CDR3 region has the DNA TGTGCCAGCCACACCGGGACAGGGGTGCGCGAGCAGTACTTC. Translation: CASHTGTGVREQYF. The entire variable domain, with the rest obtained from reference TRBV2 and TRBJ2-7, is as follows: EPEVTQTPSHQVTQMGQEVILRCVPISNHLYFYWYRQILGQKVEFLVSFYNNEISEKSEIFDDQFSVERPDGSNFTLKIRSTKLEDSAMYFCASHTGTGVREQYFGPGTRLTVT.

The rearrangement links TRBV15 to TRBJ2-5; D not certain. The germline V gene encodes CDR1 LNHNV and CDR2 YYDKDF (reference sequence). The CDR3 is 12 amino acids. V was pared by 9 bases and J by 7 bases, with 15 bases between. CDR3: CATRSWDGTQYF. CDR3 DNA sequence: TGTGCCACTAGGAGTTGGGATGGGACCCAGTACTTC.

About this clone itself: At one boundary the junction diverges from the germline segment, which might be a read error. The chain carries TRBV19 and TRBJ1-3, with no clear D. This CDR3 region has 15 residues. Germline-derived CDR1 and CDR2 are LNHDA and SQIVND (reference sequence). The CDR3 DNA follows: TGTGCCAGTAGTGTAGACCCAGCCTCTGGAAACACCATATATTTT. Protein sequence: CASSVDPASGNTIYF.